This T cell receptor beta chain was profiled in a study of cytomegalovirus exposure and HLA in healthy donors (dated by TCRdb to 2015 to 2018). Regarding the study in general: According to a later analysis, one platform produced both the 120 validation repertoires and the 720 or so repertoires of the first cohort. The study aimed to test whether cataloging public T cell receptors could reveal signatures of past pathogen exposure. A separate validation cohort of 100 to 150 different subjects was used in addition to the roughly 670-subject first cohort. The study combined high-throughput TCR immunosequencing, statistical association of individual TCRs with disease status, and machine learning to predict cytomegalovirus infection status.

The donors belonged to the validation cohort of about 130 subjects, which was separate from the approximately 700-subject first cohort. General findings and caveats noted by the study authors: The authors suggested that the approach could potentially be generalized to other disease states and immunological phenotypes. The validation cohort had no HLA typing available for a later analysis, so co-occurrence within that cohort was assessed over all 130 or so repertoires. In vitro tests confirmed that three of the cytomegalovirus-associated TCR beta chains recognize cytomegalovirus antigens. Most TCR sequences were seen in very few donors, while some public TCRs were found in many individuals. In both the original and validation cohorts, the classifier was reported to diagnose cytomegalovirus status with high specificity and sensitivity. Subsequent analysis determined that TCRs grouped into clusters in the first cohort also showed a tendency toward co-occurrence across the approximately 120 validation repertoires, and 85% to 95% of cluster scores exceeded 0. The study gave a list of more than 150 TCR beta chains associated with cytomegalovirus.

Turning to this clone: Its recognized antigen is unknown. Base qualities are missing; no much larger clone stands one base away.

Ends trimmed: V by 5 bases, J by 0 bases; bases unmatched to a gene: 11. Inclusive of the bounding cysteine and phenylalanine, the CDR3 is 18 residues long. Only the CDR3 DNA stays, 54 bases, in frame from base 1. The CDR1 and CDR2 encoded by the germline V gene are SGHRS and YFSETQ. Libraries were prepared through the immunoSEQ multiplex PCR assay. In the source study's methods: A statistical classification framework was developed to diagnose cytomegalovirus status using the catalog of TCR beta chain sequences. TCRdb mirrors the immuneACCESS table, restricted to in-frame sequences. Some clones are absent from its copies; in checked studies, under half trace to an unresolved V gene, and the reason for the others is unknown. V, J and clone size were drawn from that table, and D and trimming were deduced from the DNA. The sample data list over 90,000 clones, and about 95% of these were observed just once. The top ten constitute around 0.85% of the sample.

This clonotype originated in a woman aged 18-30 years in good health and CMV-seronegative. The material sequenced was PBMCs. Recombination joined TRBV5-1 with TRBJ2-6, and 7 junction bases match TRBD1. The nucleotide sequence reads TGCGCCAGCAGTTGGGACAGAAAATTATACTCTGGGGCCAACGTCCTGACTTTC. Its amino acids are CASSWDRKLYSGANVLTF.